Presented here are 5 T cell receptor beta chains from one specimen sequenced in a study of regulatory T cells in long-lasting Graves disease. Indicated time point: newly diagnosed GD, antithyroid drugs for less than 3 months. RNA from PBMCs was the source of the TCR library. HTBI primers from iRepertoire and Arm-PCR of CDR3 regions yielded the TCR beta libraries. One entry per CDR3 protein, called by TCRdb with MiXCR from the multiplex PCR reads. The data contain some 560,000 distinct CDR3 sequences, 16% of them singletons. The sample was also linked to a second study, of T cells in Graves' hyperthyroidism and ophthalmopathy.

This sample comprised peripheral blood mononuclear cells (PBMCs), obtained at new diagnosis, from a patient treated with antithyroid drugs. These TCRs come from a woman aged 35-65 years with Graves disease.

This clonotype was counted many times. CDR3 in amino acids: CASSEARGGKAAFF. CDR3 DNA: TGTGCCAGCAGTGAAGCGCGGGGTGGCAAGGCGGCTTTCTTT. The rearrangement joins TRBV6-1 to TRBJ2-3; no firm D call. TRBJ1-1 explains the end of the DNA better; the J call may be wrong. The CDR3 is 14 residues long. Germline CDR1 is MNHNS and CDR2 is SASEGT.

The chain employs TRBV14 and TRBJ2-5; 11 bases line up with TRBD1. V lost 2 bases to trimming and J lost 5 bases; unmatched junction nucleotides: 4. The germline V gene has CDR1 SGHDN and CDR2 FVKESK. This CDR3 region has 15 residues. The CDR3 is CASSQRTGGWETQYF. DNA for the CDR3: TGTGCCAGCAGCCAACGGACAGGGGGCTGGGAGACCCAGTACTTC.

This clonotype turned up a few times. This chain uses TRBV5-4 with TRBJ1-2, with 8 bases that match TRBD1. The CDR3 has 16 residues. Trimming at V came to 4 bases and at J to 5 bases, leaving 13 bases not matched to a gene. The V gene's germline CDR1 is SGHNT and CDR2 YYREEE (reference sequence). CDR3 DNA sequence: TGTGCCAGCAGCCCGACCTACGACAGGGGTTCGTATGGCTACACCTTC. It encodes CASSPTYDRGSYGYTF.

The chain joins TRBV7-9 to TRBJ1-1, with 8 bases fitting TRBD1. After removal of 4 bases from V and 5 bases from J, the junction contained 6 bases not matched to a gene. Germline lookup yields CDR1 SEHNR and CDR2 FQNEAQ (reference sequence). The CDR3 covers 14 residues. The CDR3 bases are TGTGCCAGCAGCTCGGCAGGGGGCCGAACTGAAGCTTTCTTT. Its translation is CASSSAGGRTEAFF.

This clonotype occurred a few times. The V and J genes are TRBV12-3 or TRBV12-4 and TRBJ1-3, with D maybe TRBD1 (6 bases). This CDR3 comprises 15 residues. The germline V and J ends were trimmed by 6 bases and 6 bases, with 18 bases remaining between them. CDR3 loop: CASSLQGLIENTIYF. The CDR3 region has the DNA TGTGCCAGCAGCCTACAGGGCCTAATTGAAAACACCATATATTTT.